This T cell receptor beta chain was observed in a study of cytomegalovirus exposure and HLA in healthy donors. Study observations and caveats: Most subjects' HLA-A and HLA-B alleles were reportedly predicted from TCR beta sequences. The authors later linked a missense DCLRE1C variant to TCR beta V- and J-gene trimming. Cytomegalovirus-associated TCR beta chains were listed, numbering 150 to 200.

The PCR contained 60 Vbeta and 13 Jbeta primers. The method was immunoSEQ multiplex PCR; TCRdb's version includes in-frame clones alone and lacks a portion of them. The table has 100,000 to 150,000 clones, roughly 78% seen once. As concerns this clone: The antigen remains undetermined.

The germline V gene has CDR1 SQVTM and CDR2 ANQGSEA. The CDR3 is made up of 15 amino acids. This chain joins TRBV29-1 and TRBJ2-5; 9 bases agree with TRBD1. The end of the DNA fits TRBJ2-7 better, so the J call may be wrong. The specimen was PBMCs. This receptor was identified in a man between 45 and 60 years old in good health and CMV-seropositive. CDR3 protein: CSVEEGDRANYEQYF. The CDR3 DNA follows: TGCAGCGTTGAAGAAGGGGACAGGGCTAACTACGAGCAGTACTTC.